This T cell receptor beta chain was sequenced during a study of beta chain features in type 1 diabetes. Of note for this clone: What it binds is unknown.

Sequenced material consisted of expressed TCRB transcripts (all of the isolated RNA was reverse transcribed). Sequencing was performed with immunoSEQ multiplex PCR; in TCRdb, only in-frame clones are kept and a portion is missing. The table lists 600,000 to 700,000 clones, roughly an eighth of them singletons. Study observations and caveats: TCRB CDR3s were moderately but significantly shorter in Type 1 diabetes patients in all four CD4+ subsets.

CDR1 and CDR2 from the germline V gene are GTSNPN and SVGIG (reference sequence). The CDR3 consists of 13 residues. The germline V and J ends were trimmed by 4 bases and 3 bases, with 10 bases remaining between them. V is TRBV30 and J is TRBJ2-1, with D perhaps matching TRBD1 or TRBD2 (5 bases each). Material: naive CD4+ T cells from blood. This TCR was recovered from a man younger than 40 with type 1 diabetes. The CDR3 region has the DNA TGTGCCTGGAATGAGGGGCACTACAATGAGCAGTTCTTC. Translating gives CAWNEGHYNEQFF.